This record looks at one T cell receptor (beta chain) sequence and its context. This specimen belongs to a study of blood T cell repertoires in COVID-19. Turning to the study itself: COVID-19 samples from acute and convalescent phases originated in the United States, Italy and Spain.

Libraries were prepared by immunoSEQ multiplex PCR; TCRdb keeps only in-frame clonotypes and omits some of them. The table lists 40,000 or so clones, 65% to 90% of them singletons, with 4.5% to 6.5% in the top ten. CDR3 length: 13 residues. V shed 5 bases, J shed 9 bases, and the junction held 4 bases outside the gene matches. The clonotype was recovered from a man in his forties with active COVID-19. The sequencing sample was made of peripheral blood. The chain couples TRBV12-3 or TRBV12-4 to TRBJ2-1, with 10 nucleotides matching TRBD2. CDR3 DNA: TGTGCCAGCAGTGGCACTAGCGGGATTGAGCAGTTCTTC. It is translated as CASSGTSGIEQFF.